This T cell receptor (beta chain) was identified during a study of blood T cell repertoires in COVID-19. About the research overall: The analysed material was cDNA or gDNA that came from T cells, B-cell-depleted T cells, or PBMCs.

The CDR3 loop spans 12 amino acids. V lost 8 bases, J lost 8 bases, and 15 bases lay in between. Germline assignment: CDR1 SGHTA and CDR2 FQGNSA. Profiling relied on immunoSEQ multiplex PCR, and the TCRdb table lists in-frame clones only, not all of them. Among nearly 95,000 clones listed, just under 80% were seen once. The rearrangement links TRBV7-2 to TRBJ1-2; D ambiguous. The sequencing sample was made of peripheral blood. The sequence was collected from a human donor in a cohort sampled during active COVID-19. The DNA of the CDR3 is TGTGCCAGCGGCCCGCGGGTGTGGGGCTACACCTTC. This encodes CASGPRVWGYTF.